The rows below give T cell receptor beta chains drawn from one sample of a study of Graves' ophthalmopathy and Graves' hyperthyroidism. Via MiXCR, TCRdb re-called the multiplex PCR reads, giving one row per CDR3 protein. The sample holds approximately 640,000 distinct CDR3 sequences, approximately 39% seen once. Sample: peripheral blood. The receptors were gathered from an adult man with Graves' ophthalmopathy. Each CDR3 is given with its conserved first and last residue. D genes are given only for firm matches. Size is stated for part of the rows, as once, few or many counts, or as a class when the clone is expanded.

J,D,V,size,CDR3,DNA
TRBJ2-7,TRBD1,TRBV6-5,-,CASSPGTAFSRYEQYF,TGTGCCAGCAGTCCCGGGACAGCCTTTAGTCGGTACGAGCAGTACTTC
TRBJ2-5,TRBD1,TRBV29-1,-,CSVGQGNRPQYF,TGCAGCGTCGGACAGGGAAATCGGCCCCAGTACTTC
TRBJ2-7,-,TRBV29-1,-,CSVEEWGSYEQYF,TGCAGCGTTGAGGAGTGGGGCTCCTACGAGCAGTACTTC
TRBJ2-7,TRBD2,TRBV2,many,CASRVGSGRANYEQYF,TGTGCCAGCAGGGTTGGTAGCGGGAGGGCCAACTACGAGCAGTACTTC
TRBJ2-3,-,TRBV7-9,-,CASSRSLDTQYF,TGTGCCAGCAGCCGGAGCCTTGATACGCAGTATTTT
TRBJ1-5,-,TRBV29-1,-,CSVGGGANQPQHF,TGCAGCGTTGGAGGGGGAGCCAATCAGCCCCAGCATTTT
TRBJ2-7,TRBD1,TRBV29-1,few,CSLEGQGNEQYF,TGCAGCTTGGAGGGACAGGGGAACGAGCAGTACTTC
TRBJ2-7,-,TRBV12-3/TRBV12-4,few,CASRGHREQYF,TGTGCCAGCAGAGGCCATCGGGAGCAGTACTTC
TRBJ2-3,-,TRBV7-9,many,CASSLDRSTDTQYF,TGTGCCAGCAGCTTAGACAGGAGCACAGATACGCAGTATTTT
TRBJ1-6,-,TRBV9,-,CASSARTAF,TGTGCCAGCAGCGCCCGGACAGCCTTT
TRBJ2-6,TRBD1,TRBV6-1,many,CASSEGGGAGANVLTF,TGTGCCAGCAGTGAAGGAGGGGGCGCTGGGGCCAACGTCCTGACTTTC
TRBJ1-2,TRBD1,TRBV7-9,-,CASSSRGQGDGYTF,TGTGCCAGCAGCTCCAGGGGACAGGGCGACGGCTACACCTTC
TRBJ1-3,-,TRBV2,-,CASSPLTTGVPGNTIYF,TGTGCCAGCAGCCCCTTAACCACGGGGGTGCCTGGAAACACCATATATTTT
TRBJ2-7,-,TRBV24-1,-,CATSDPLSDRAYEQYF,TGTGCCACCAGTGACCCCCTATCGGACAGAGCCTACGAGCAGTACTTC
TRBJ2-5,TRBD1,TRBV5-1,many,CASSFDRDKTQYF,TGCGCCAGCAGCTTTGACAGGGACAAGACCCAGTACTTC
TRBJ1-1,TRBD1,TRBV12-3/TRBV12-4,few,CASSPRPQGVLTEAFF,TGTGCCAGCAGTCCGCGCCCACAGGGGGTACTAACTGAAGCTTTCTTT
TRBJ1-2,-,TRBV4-2,many,CASSNNQGGYTF,TGTGCCAGCAGTAACAATCAGGGAGGCTACACCTTC
TRBJ2-5,-,TRBV10-3,many,CAISESLLGSQETQYF,TGTGCCATCAGTGAGTCCCTGTTGGGGAGCCAAGAGACCCAGTACTTC
TRBJ1-2,-,TRBV4-1,many,CASSQDVTDTIPYGYTF,TGCGCCAGCAGCCAAGATGTGACCGATACCATTCCTTATGGCTACACCTTC
TRBJ1-2,-,TRBV10-3,-,CASTGGLWGYTF,TGTGCCAGCACCGGGGGGCTCTGGGGCTACACCTTC
TRBJ1-5,-,TRBV12-3/TRBV12-4,few,CASSASGLYQPQHF,TGTGCCAGCAGTGCATCGGGACTGTACCAGCCCCAGCATTTT
TRBJ2-3,TRBD2,TRBV7-8,many,CASSFFTSGGDTQYF,TGTGCCAGCAGCTTCTTTACTAGCGGGGGGGATACGCAGTATTTT
TRBJ1-4,-,TRBV7-6,-,CASSQLYRANEKLFF,TGTGCCAGCAGCCAACTCTACAGGGCTAATGAAAAACTGTTTTTT
TRBJ1-1,-,TRBV7-8,-,CAAQGNTEAFF,TGTGCAGCCCAGGGCAACACTGAAGCTTTCTTT
TRBJ2-5,TRBD2,TRBV5-8,few,CASAPRTSLETQYF,TGTGCCAGCGCCCCCCGGACTAGCTTAGAGACCCAGTACTTC
TRBJ1-5,-,TRBV25-1,few,CASSHAGQETQHF,TGTGCCAGCAGTCACGCGGGGCAAGAGACCCAGCATTTT
TRBJ2-1,-,TRBV25-1,few,CASKHNNEQFF,TGTGCCAGCAAGCATAACAATGAGCAGTTCTTC
TRBJ2-5,-,TRBV10-3,-,CASARGDETQYF,TGTGCCAGCGCCAGGGGCGATGAGACCCAGTACTTC
TRBJ1-1,-,TRBV5-4,-,CASSPRTRTEAFF,TGTGCCAGCAGCCCCAGGACGCGCACTGAAGCTTTCTTT
TRBJ1-2,-,TRBV2,-,CASETGRGAAGYTF,TGTGCCAGCGAAACGGGACGGGGGGCGGCTGGCTACACCTTC
TRBJ2-6,-,TRBV19,many,CASSIGRRSGANVLTF,TGTGCCAGTAGTATAGGTCGCCGCTCTGGGGCCAACGTCCTGACTTTC
TRBJ1-5,-,TRBV24-1,-,CATSVVGINQPQHF,TGCGCCACCAGTGTGGTGGGCATCAATCAGCCCCAGCATTTT
TRBJ1-3,-,TRBV19,few,CASSIDGGPRPSGNTIYF,TGTGCCAGTAGTATAGACGGGGGTCCTCGGCCTTCTGGAAACACCATATATTTT
TRBJ2-7,-,TRBV7-3,-,CASSLQGAGDREQYF,TGTGCCAGCAGCTTACAGGGGGCGGGGGATCGCGAGCAGTACTTC
TRBJ2-5,-,TRBV11-2,once,CASSLERSGTQYF,TGTGCCAGCAGCTTAGAACGGAGTGGGACCCAGTACTTC
TRBJ2-5,TRBD2,TRBV25-1,-,CASSATSVEGTGETQYF,TGTGCCAGCAGTGCGACTAGCGTTGAGGGGACGGGAGAGACCCAGTACTTC
TRBJ2-7,-,TRBV27,-,CASSLGASGYGQYF,TGTGCCAGCAGTTTAGGCGCGTCAGGATACGGGCAGTACTTC
TRBJ2-5,-,TRBV12-3/TRBV12-4,-,CASTSGAPQETQYF,TGTGCCAGCACCTCAGGGGCCCCCCAAGAGACCCAGTACTTC
TRBJ1-4,-,TRBV25-1,few,CASSSRGAHEKLFF,TGTGCCAGCAGCTCCCGGGGGGCGCATGAAAAACTGTTTTTT
TRBJ1-4,-,TRBV5-8,-,CASNIFGEKLFF,TGTGCCAGCAACATTTTTGGGGAAAAACTGTTTTTT